The 10 T cell receptor beta chains given below trace back to one sample, sequenced in a study of T cell clonotyping in hematopoietic cell transplantation. Repertoires were generated with immunoSEQ multiplex PCR, while TCRdb's copy carries only in-frame clones and drops some. The sample contains about 41,000 clones, 95% of which appear only once. Sequences were obtained from peripheral blood mononuclear cells. The receptors come from a man under 40 in good health. Some clones in this sample may be carry-over from other donors' samples.

V is TRBV14 and J is TRBJ1-1, with D possibly TRBD1 on 5 matching bases. The CDR3 is 14 amino acids. V was trimmed by 5 bases and J by 1 base, leaving 11 bases between them. From germline, CDR1 is SGHDN and CDR2 FVKESK. CDR3 DNA: TGTGCCAGCAGCGTTCGGGGCTCGAACACTGAAGCTTTCTTT. This translates into CASSVRGSNTEAFF.

The CDR3 loop is CASSLERTSYGYTF. The CDR3 nucleotides are TGTGCCAGCAGCTTAGAGCGGACCTCCTATGGCTACACCTTC. The chain joins TRBV7-2 to TRBJ1-2; no definite D call. Between the trimmed V and J ends, which lost 1 base and 4 bases, there was a span of 10 bases. The germline CDR1 and CDR2 sequences are SGHTA and FQGNSA. The CDR3 contains 14 residues.

Comment on this clone: In the same sample, other DNA sequences code for this CDR3. The rearrangement joins TRBV6-5 to TRBJ2-7; 9 nucleotides line up with TRBD1. CDR3 size: 15 residues. Germline V lookup: CDR1 MNHEY, CDR2 SVGAGI. Germline trimming cut 0 bases from V and 2 bases from J; bases unmatched to any gene: 2. In DNA, the CDR3 is TGTGCCAGCAGTTACTCAGGGACAGGGACCTACGAGCAGTACTTC. Its translation is CASSYSGTGTYEQYF.

This chain connects TRBV19 to TRBJ1-2; no clear D. V was trimmed by 6 bases and J by 4 bases, leaving 18 bases between them. CDR3 length equals 15 residues. Per the germline V gene, CDR1 is LNHDA and CDR2 is SQIVND (reference sequence). The CDR3 sequence is CASSAIVAAIYGYTF. The CDR3 DNA follows: TGTGCCAGTAGCGCGATTGTGGCAGCTATCTATGGCTACACCTTC.

The CDR3 loop reads CATSRDRGLGGYTF. The CDR3 nucleotides read TGTGCCACCAGCAGGGACAGGGGATTAGGGGGCTACACCTTC. The rearrangement links TRBV15 to TRBJ1-2, with TRBD1 identical over 9 bases. The CDR3 runs to 14 residues. From germline, CDR1 is LNHNV and CDR2 YYDKDF (reference sequence). V shed 3 bases and J 8 bases; nucleotides not matched to a gene: 7.

The chain joins TRBV4-1 to TRBJ1-3; D uncertain. Trimming shortened V by 1 base and J by 0 bases, and 7 bases separated the two germline ends. Germline V CDR1 and CDR2: MGHRA, YSYEKL. The CDR3 runs to 15 residues. CDR3 nucleotide sequence: TGCGCCAGCAGCCAAGCACCTTTCTCTGGAAACACCATATATTTT. Translating gives CASSQAPFSGNTIYF.

The chain's CDR3 is CASSARGSPSSYEQYF. In DNA form, the CDR3 reads TGTGCCAGCAGCGCTAGGGGGAGTCCATCCTCCTACGAGCAGTACTTC. V and J are TRBV9 and TRBJ2-7; maybe TRBD1 (6 bases). The V gene lost 3 bases and the J gene lost 0 bases, with 16 bases spanning the gap. The CDR3 runs to 16 residues. Germline V CDR1 and CDR2: SGDLS, YYNGEE.

The rearrangement joins TRBV10-3 to TRBJ1-2; D gene unclear. This CDR3 contains 17 residues. Germline values: CDR1 ENHRY, CDR2 SYGVKD. V was cut by 0 bases and J by 4 bases, with 18 bases left in between. This chain's CDR3 is CAISESISNYFGYGYTF. Here the CDR3 DNA reads TGTGCCATCAGTGAGTCGATATCCAACTACTTTGGCTATGGCTACACCTTC.

The rearrangement uses TRBV5-4 and TRBJ2-1; a weak D match, TRBD1 (6 bases). CDR3 length: 15 residues. CDR1 and CDR2 (germline): SGHNT, YYREEE (reference sequence). Trimming took 0 bases from V and 9 from J, leaving 16 bases between them. CDR3 DNA: TGTGCCAGCAGCTTGGAGGACAGCCAATTGATTGAGCAGTTCTTC. Translating it yields CASSLEDSQLIEQFF.

This clone was seen just once. The V and J genes are TRBV7-3 and TRBJ2-2, with 7 nucleotides matching TRBD1. The CDR3 sequence is 16 residues long. Germline CDR1 reads SGHTA; CDR2 reads FQGTGA. V was clipped by 3 bases and J by 7 bases; unmatched bases: 11. In nucleotides, the CDR3 is TGTGCCAGCAGCTTTCCTCCGGGACAGAAGGACGGGGAGCTGTTTTTT. Its protein product is CASSFPPGQKDGELFF. The full variable domain, rest sourced from reference TRBV7-3 and TRBJ2-2, is GAGVSQTPSNKVTEKGKYVELRCDPISGHTALYWYRQSLGQGPEFLIYFQGTGAADDSGLPNDRFFAVRPEGSVSTLKIQRTERGDSAVYLCASSFPPGQKDGELFFGEGSRLTVL.